The entry below describes one T cell receptor beta chain. Its antigen is currently not known. Qualities for individual bases were not recorded, and no much larger clone is one base off. This entry is derived from a study of blood T cells in healthy people across ages (dated by TCRdb to between 2014 and 2016). Context from the whole study: In model experiments, template switching captured roughly one uniquely barcoded TCR beta cDNA molecule for every two T cells. To track age-related changes in TCR beta repertoire diversity, the study relied on deep sequencing normalized with unique cDNA molecular identifiers. The study analyzed two additional independent replicas of 1 million unique cDNA reads from the same blood draw for two donors, one aged 18 to 30 and one aged 80 or older. Donors were grouped into four age groups: young (average roughly 17 years), middle-aged (roughly 38), aged (around 60) and long-lived (just over 80). To avoid experimental bias, donors of different ages were randomly spread across the sequencing lanes.

V and J are truncated by 5 bases and 4 bases respectively, leaving an intervening sequence of 14 bases. The CDR3 sequence holds 14 residues, the cysteine and phenylalanine included. The DNA shown is the 42-base CDR3, in frame from base 1. CDR1 and CDR2 are drawn from the germline V gene (reference sequence): MNHNY, SVGAGI. The receptor library was made with 5' RACE. Sequencing was performed on an Illumina HiSeq 2500. A second PCR of 7 to 11 cycles was performed with a sample-barcoded 5' primer and a J-beta primer mix. A template-switch 5' adaptor carrying 12 random nucleotides introduced a unique molecular identifier onto each TCR beta cDNA molecule. Each sample yielded at least 3 million CDR3-containing paired-end reads. First-strand cDNA synthesis was performed from all RNA using the Mint cDNA synthesis kit, with priming by a TRBC-specific oligonucleotide. Following uracil-DNA glycosylase treatment, all cDNA underwent a first 18-cycle PCR with the universal primers M1SS and BC2_uni_R. The authors' analysis ran thus. Each sample was normalized by randomly selecting 1 million high-quality reads, each carrying a distinct molecular identifier. Instead of being binned into consensus sequences, reads with shared molecular identifiers were discarded. CDR3 identification, clonotype clustering and error correction used MiTCR with a Q25 quality threshold and the strictest error-elimination algorithm. A nonparametric unseen species model using Euler transformation provided a lower-bound estimate of total TCR beta diversity. TCRdb handled the public reads itself, with Q25 trimming in fastp and clone calling in MiXCR, and kept productive beta chains. Entries that share a CDR3 protein sequence are merged under the most common genes and DNA. V and J calls and clone size were set by TCRdb, not the authors. In this sample the table shows around 800,000 distinct CDR3 sequences, less than 80% of which occur a single time. Clones ranked in the top ten supply roughly 26% of the sample.

The approximately 39 donors, aged 6 to 90 years, were systemically healthy Caucasian individuals from Russia. Each donor gave around 9.5 milliliters of peripheral blood, collected into EDTA-treated Vacutainer tubes. Ficoll-Paque density-gradient centrifugation was used to isolate PBMCs, with at least 6.5 million per sample. Total RNA was extracted from PBMCs with Trizol reagent, with at least 6 micrograms obtained per sample. The percentages of naive CD45RAhigh/CD27high T cells were determined by flow cytometry on a PBMC aliquot from every donor. Results the study describes overall, beyond this receptor: Compared with the aged group, the long-lived group had more naive CD4+ T cells, fewer expanded clones and increased TCR diversity, a pattern suggesting age selection. Because the CMV infection status of the donors was unknown, age-related changes in expanded clonotypes may potentially have been confounded. Estimates of total diversity from one million sequenced T cells were regarded as lower bounds and underestimates. The percentage of naive T cells measured by flow cytometry correlated strongly with observed TCR beta diversity. Bulk unsorted PBMC profiling prevented conclusive comparison of naive and antigen-experienced compartments. Observed TCR beta diversity per million T cells fell roughly linearly with age, and a significant reduction was already apparent by age around 44.

Material for sequencing was blood. The sequence links TRBV6-6 to TRBJ2-5; the D gene is perhaps TRBD2, from 5 matching bases. The TCR sequence derives from a man younger than 45 in good health. DNA sequence: TGTGCCAGCAGTGACCGGGGATGGGGAGAGACCCAGTACTTC. It translates as CASSDRGWGETQYF.